The next 16 T cell receptor beta chains were all read from a single sample in a study of a mutant IDH1 vaccine in newly diagnosed glioma. Using immunoSEQ multiplex PCR, the repertoire was profiled, and TCRdb retains in-frame clones only, with some absent. The table shows 9,500 to 12,000 clones, with roughly 88% occurring only once. Time point defined: week 23, last vaccination. Doses of 300 ug of mutant IDH1 20-mer peptide were given with topical imiquimod. For these receptors, no antigen is known. The sample here was PBMCs, taken from a glioma patient whose treatment included an IDH1 peptide vaccine. These receptors were obtained from a woman between 35 and 50 years old with glioma. Some clones in this sample may be carry-over from other donors' samples.

The sample holds a few counts of this clone. The chain combines TRBV7-9 with TRBJ2-1; D remains unclear. The CDR3 length is 14 residues. Trimming cost V 5 bases and J 0 bases, with 8 bases left between them. CDR1 and CDR2 (germline): SEHNR, FQNEAQ (reference sequence). The CDR3 coding sequence is TGTGCCAGCAGCCTCGGTCCCTCCTACAATGAGCAGTTCTTC. This gives the protein CASSLGPSYNEQFF.

The chain joins TRBV7-6 to TRBJ2-7; no reliable D call. Germline CDR1 SGHVS, CDR2 FNYEAQ. The CDR3 extends over 13 amino acids. V lost 3 bases and J lost 1, with 7 bases in between. CDR3 sequence (DNA): TGTGCCAGCAGCTTGCCTCGTTCCTACGAGCAGTACTTC. This gives the protein CASSLPRSYEQYF.

The V call is TRBV30, the J call TRBJ2-7, with D uncertain. The germline V and J ends were trimmed by 0 bases and 3 bases, with 15 bases remaining between them. CDR1 is GTSNPN and CDR2 is SVGIG in the germline V gene (reference sequence). The CDR3 totals 15 residues. This CDR3 is CAWSVPDLGYYEQYF. CDR3 coding DNA: TGTGCCTGGAGTGTACCGGACCTAGGGTACTACGAGCAGTACTTC.

The chain employs TRBV5-1 and TRBJ2-2; TRBD2 matches 11 bases. V lost 4 bases, J lost 3 bases, and 5 bases stayed unmatched. In germline, CDR1 is SGHRS, CDR2 YFSETQ. This CDR3 comprises 16 residues. The DNA of the CDR3 is TGCGCCAGCAGCACGGGGACTAGCGGATACACCGGGGAGCTGTTTTTT. The encoded protein is CASSTGTSGYTGELFF. Filled out from reference TRBV5-1 and TRBJ2-2, the complete variable domain reads KAGVTQTPRYLIKTRGQQVTLSCSPISGHRSVSWYQQTPGQGLQFLFEYFSETQRNKGNFPGRFSGRQFSNSRSEMNVSTLELGDSALYLCASSTGTSGYTGELFFGEGSRLTVL.

The J gene is TRBJ1-1, the V gene TRBV2; D unclear. Germline V CDR1 and CDR2: SNHLY, FYNNEI. The CDR3 totals 13 residues. Trimming removed 4 bases from V and 2 bases from J, with 8 bases in between. The CDR3 protein is CASSVTHNTEAFF. CDR3 in DNA: TGTGCCAGCAGTGTGACACACAACACTGAAGCTTTCTTT.

The count of this clone is one. The chain combines TRBV29-1 with TRBJ2-7; no firm D call. This CDR3 spans 12 amino acids. V lost 4 bases and J lost 2, with 9 bases in between. CDR1 is SQVTM and CDR2 is ANQGSEA in the germline V gene. CDR3 residues: CSVVDSAYEQYF. The DNA for the CDR3 is TGCAGCGTTGTTGACTCAGCCTACGAGCAGTACTTC.

The J gene is TRBJ1-3, the V gene TRBV6-6; D is unclear. V dropped 7 bases and J dropped 0 bases, with 13 bases sitting between them. The germline V gene has CDR1 MNHNY and CDR2 SVGAGI (reference sequence). The length of the CDR3 is 15 residues. CDR3 in DNA: TGTGCCAGCACTTTGACCGAATACTCTGGAAACACCATATATTTT. The encoded protein is CASTLTEYSGNTIYF.

The V call is TRBV30, the J call TRBJ2-1, with D uncertain. This CDR3 has 13 residues. The germline gives CDR1 GTSNPN, CDR2 SVGIG (reference sequence). V was cut by 3 bases and J by 0 bases, with 6 bases left in between. Here the CDR3 reads CAWSGISYNEQFF. The CDR3 DNA reads as TGTGCCTGGAGCGGAATCTCCTACAATGAGCAGTTCTTC.

The CDR3 protein is CASSTSGAATGELFF. The CDR3 DNA reads as TGTGCCAGCAGCACTAGCGGGGCGGCCACCGGGGAGCTGTTTTTT. The rearrangement joins TRBV2 to TRBJ2-2; TRBD2 matches 10 bases. This CDR3 region has 15 residues. Trimming at V came to 6 bases and at J to 4 bases, leaving 5 bases not matched to a gene. Germline assignment: CDR1 SNHLY and CDR2 FYNNEI.

This chain connects TRBV7-3 to TRBJ1-1; tentative D call: TRBD1 (5 bases). The CDR3 covers 14 residues. CDR1 SGHTA and CDR2 FQGTGA come from the germline V gene. V lost 5 bases to trimming and J lost 0 bases, with 10 bases between them. DNA of the CDR3: TGTGCCAGCAGCCCGGGGCGGTTGAACACTGAAGCTTTCTTT. Its protein is CASSPGRLNTEAFF.

The rearrangement uses TRBV14 and TRBJ2-2, with D unresolved. Looked up from germline, CDR1 is SGHDN and CDR2 is FVKESK. The CDR3 sequence is 14 residues long. V was cut by 5 bases and J by 6 bases, with 13 bases left in between. In DNA form, the CDR3 reads TGTGCCAGCAGCAAGTCCCGAAGGGCCGGGGAGCTGTTTTTT. It translates to CASSKSRRAGELFF.

V and J are TRBV7-8 and TRBJ2-5; 11 nucleotides align to TRBD1. The ends lost 3 bases at V and 7 bases at J; junction bases unmatched: 1. CDR3 length: 13 residues. The germline V gene encodes CDR1 SGHVS and CDR2 FQNEAQ. The CDR3 spells CASSLGQGGTQYF. CDR3 nucleotides: TGTGCCAGCAGCTTGGGACAGGGGGGGACCCAGTACTTC.

This chain connects TRBV28 to TRBJ1-1, with 7 bases identical to TRBD1. CDR3 length equals 15 residues. Per the germline V gene, CDR1 is MDHEN and CDR2 is SYDVKM. J lost 3 bases, V lost 4 bases, and 8 bases had no gene match. The CDR3 sequence: CASSYPAGGDTEAFF. The CDR3 DNA is TGTGCCAGCAGTTACCCGGCAGGGGGAGACACTGAAGCTTTCTTT. The full variable domain, completed using reference TRBV28 and TRBJ1-1, is DVKVTQSSRYLVKRTGEKVFLECVQDMDHENMFWYRQDPGLGLRLIYFSYDVKMKEKGDIPEGYSVSREKKERFSLILESASTNQTSMYLCASSYPAGGDTEAFFGQGTRLTVV.

V is TRBV28 and J is TRBJ1-2; D is ambiguous. From germline, CDR1 is MDHEN and CDR2 SYDVKM. Trimming removed 3 bases from V and 5 bases from J, with 13 bases in between. The CDR3 extends over 14 amino acids. CDR3 sequence (DNA): TGTGCCAGCAGTTTCCCGCGACGGATTTATGGCTACACCTTC. Protein sequence: CASSFPRRIYGYTF.

CDR3 DNA: TGTGCCAGCAGCCCAAGTTACAATGAGCAGTTCTTC. This codes for CASSPSYNEQFF. The gene calls are TRBV7-9 and TRBJ2-1; D is ambiguous. The CDR3 has 12 residues. The V and J ends lost 5 bases and 4 bases respectively, with 6 bases between them. CDR1 is SEHNR, CDR2 FQNEAQ, per germline (reference sequence).

This chain joins TRBV13 and TRBJ2-3; no firm D call. The CDR3 consists of 16 residues. The germline V and J ends were trimmed by 2 bases and 0 bases, with 12 bases remaining between them. Germline V gene lookup returns CDR1 PRHDT and CDR2 FYEKMQ (reference sequence). For the CDR3, the DNA is TGTGCCAGCAGCTTATTTTGGAACGGTAGCACAGATACGCAGTATTTT. Translating gives CASSLFWNGSTDTQYF.